This TCR beta chain was obtained from a study of CD8 T cells in Susac syndrome. cDNA came from about 0.5 to 1 ug RNA primed by random hexamers. An immunoSEQ multiplex PCR generated amplified TCR beta CDR3 products spanning 54 Vbeta and 13 Jbeta. MiXCR, run by TCRdb on the immunoSEQ multiplex PCR reads, gives a single entry per CDR3 protein. This table has approximately 220,000 distinct CDR3 sequences, roughly 94% appearing once. FACS enriched CD8+ TEMRA cells, while bulk CD8+ and CD4+ were negatively isolated. V gave up 0 bases and J gave up 1 base, with 3 bases separating them. Germline CDR1 is GTSNPN and CDR2 is SVGIG (reference sequence). This CDR3 contains 13 residues.

The sequenced sample was CD4+ T cells from PBMCs. The TCR comes from a human donor with multiple sclerosis. J is TRBJ2-2 and V is TRBV30; D unresolved. The CDR3 is CAWSVLNTGELFF. The CDR3 DNA reads as TGTGCCTGGAGTGTATTGAACACCGGGGAGCTGTTTTTT.